Shown below are 2 T cell receptor beta chains from a single sample sequenced in a study of T cells in Graves' hyperthyroidism and ophthalmopathy (dated by TCRdb to about 2019). Library preparation was by multiplex PCR. Sequencer: Illumina HiSeq 2000. The TCR beta CDR3 regions were amplified from RNA transcripts. For the first round of RT-PCR on the TCR CDR3, the HTBI primer set was used together with the Qiagen OneStep RT-PCR kit. TCRdb trimmed the raw reads at Q25, called clones with MiXCR and kept productive beta chains. Every CDR3 protein is listed once, alongside the most common genes and DNA of its rows. This sample lists about 360,000 distinct CDR3 sequences; less than 15% were detected once. The top ten constitute around a tenth of the sample. Sequencing was done on a sample of blood. Every receptor here comes from a woman aged 18-29 years with Graves' hyperthyroidism.

A word on this clonotype: The junction departs from germline at one end; a sequencing error may be responsible. V usage is TRBV5-6 and J usage is TRBJ1-5; 7 positions match TRBD1. Germline-derived CDR1 and CDR2 are SGHDT and YYEEEE. CDR3 size: 15 residues. The CDR3 reads CASSQLGQDHQPQRF. The CDR3 DNA reads as TGTGCCAGCAGCCAGCTCGGACAGGACCATCAGCCCCAGCGTTTT.

This clonotype was counted ten times or more. The V and J genes are TRBV5-5 and TRBJ2-1; D possibly uses TRBD1 or TRBD2 (5 bases each). Trimming cost V 3 bases and J 11 bases, with 15 bases left between them. Germline CDR1 is SGHKS and CDR2 is YYEKEE (reference sequence). The CDR3 has 13 residues. In nucleotides, the CDR3 is TGTGCCAGCAGCTCCGGGGCTACCCCCCAGCAGTTCTTC. Protein sequence: CASSSGATPQQFF.